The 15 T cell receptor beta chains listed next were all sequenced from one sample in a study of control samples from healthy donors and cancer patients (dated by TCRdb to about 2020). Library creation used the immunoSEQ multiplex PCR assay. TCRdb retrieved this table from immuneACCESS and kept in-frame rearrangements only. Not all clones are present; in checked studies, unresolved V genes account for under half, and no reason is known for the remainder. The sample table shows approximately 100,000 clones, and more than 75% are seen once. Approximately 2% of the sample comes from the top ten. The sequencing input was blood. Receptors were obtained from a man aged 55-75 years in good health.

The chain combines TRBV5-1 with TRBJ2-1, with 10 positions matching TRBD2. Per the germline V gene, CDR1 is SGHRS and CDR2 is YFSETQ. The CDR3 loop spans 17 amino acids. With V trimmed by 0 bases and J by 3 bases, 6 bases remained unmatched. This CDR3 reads CASSLVLAGGGYNEQFF. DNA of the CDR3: TGCGCCAGCAGCTTGGTGTTAGCGGGAGGTGGCTACAATGAGCAGTTCTTC.

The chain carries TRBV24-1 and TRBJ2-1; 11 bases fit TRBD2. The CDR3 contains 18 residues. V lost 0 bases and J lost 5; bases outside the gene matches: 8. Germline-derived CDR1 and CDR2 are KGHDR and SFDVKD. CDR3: CATSDLHTSGSKDNEQFF. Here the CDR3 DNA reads TGTGCCACCAGTGATTTGCATACTAGCGGGAGCAAGGACAATGAGCAGTTCTTC.

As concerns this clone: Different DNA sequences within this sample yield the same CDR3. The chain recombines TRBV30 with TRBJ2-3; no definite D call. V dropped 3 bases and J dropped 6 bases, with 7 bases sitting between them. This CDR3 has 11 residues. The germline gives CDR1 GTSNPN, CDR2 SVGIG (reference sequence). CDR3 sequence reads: CAWRVEDTQYF. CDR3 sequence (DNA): TGTGCCTGGAGGGTGGAGGATACGCAGTATTTT. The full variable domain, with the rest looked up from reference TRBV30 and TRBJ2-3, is SQTIHQWPATLVQPVGSPLSLECTVEGTSNPNLYWYRQAAGRGLQLLFYSVGIGQISSEVPQNLSASRPQDRQFILSSKKLLLSDSGFYLCAWRVEDTQYFGPGTRLTVL.

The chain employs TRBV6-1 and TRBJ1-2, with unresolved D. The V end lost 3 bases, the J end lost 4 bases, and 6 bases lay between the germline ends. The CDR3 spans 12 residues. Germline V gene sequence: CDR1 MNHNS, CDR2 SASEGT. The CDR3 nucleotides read TGTGCCAGCAGTGATGGAATCTATGGCTACACCTTC. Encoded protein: CASSDGIYGYTF.

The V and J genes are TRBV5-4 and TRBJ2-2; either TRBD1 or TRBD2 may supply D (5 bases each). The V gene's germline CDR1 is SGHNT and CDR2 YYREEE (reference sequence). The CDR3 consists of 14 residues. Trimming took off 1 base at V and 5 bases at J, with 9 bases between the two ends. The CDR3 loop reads CASSLPGSTGELFF. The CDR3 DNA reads TGTGCCAGCAGCTTGCCAGGGAGTACCGGGGAGCTGTTTTTT. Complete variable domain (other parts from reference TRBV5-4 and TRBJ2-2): ETGVTQSPTHLIKTRGQQVTLRCSSQSGHNTVSWYQQALGQGPQFIFQYYREEENGRGNFPPRFSGLQFPNYSSELNVNALELDDSALYLCASSLPGSTGELFFGEGSRLTVL.

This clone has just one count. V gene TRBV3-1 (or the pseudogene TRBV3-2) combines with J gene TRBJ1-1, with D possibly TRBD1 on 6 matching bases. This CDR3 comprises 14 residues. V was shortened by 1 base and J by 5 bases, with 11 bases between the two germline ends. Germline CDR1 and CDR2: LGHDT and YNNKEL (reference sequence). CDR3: CASSQVGGGTEAFF. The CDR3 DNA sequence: TGTGCCAGCAGCCAAGTAGGGGGGGGGACTGAAGCTTTCTTT.

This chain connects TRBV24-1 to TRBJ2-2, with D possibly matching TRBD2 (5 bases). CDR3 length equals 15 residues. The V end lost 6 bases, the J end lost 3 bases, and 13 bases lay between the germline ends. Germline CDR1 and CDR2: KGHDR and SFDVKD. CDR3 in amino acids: CATSSAGQDTGELFF. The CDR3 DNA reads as TGTGCCACCAGTTCTGCGGGCCAGGACACCGGGGAGCTGTTTTTT.

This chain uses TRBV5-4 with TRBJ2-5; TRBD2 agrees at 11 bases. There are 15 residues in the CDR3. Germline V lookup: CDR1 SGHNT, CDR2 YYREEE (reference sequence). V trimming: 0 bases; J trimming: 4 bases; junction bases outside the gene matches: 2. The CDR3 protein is CASSLVAGGVETQYF. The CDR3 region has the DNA TGTGCCAGCAGCTTGGTAGCGGGAGGGGTAGAGACCCAGTACTTC.

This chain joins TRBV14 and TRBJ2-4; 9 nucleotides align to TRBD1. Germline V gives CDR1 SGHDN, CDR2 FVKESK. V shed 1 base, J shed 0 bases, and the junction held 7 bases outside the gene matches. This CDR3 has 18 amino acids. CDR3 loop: CASSQGQGVPVAKNIQYF. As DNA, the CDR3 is TGTGCCAGCAGCCAAGGACAGGGGGTCCCTGTAGCCAAAAACATTCAGTACTTC. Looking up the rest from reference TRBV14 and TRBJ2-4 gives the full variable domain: EAGVTQFPSHSVIEKGQTVTLRCDPISGHDNLYWYRRVMGKEIKFLLHFVKESKQDESGMPNNRFLAERTGGTYSTLKVQPAELEDSGVYFCASSQGQGVPVAKNIQYFGAGTRLSVL.

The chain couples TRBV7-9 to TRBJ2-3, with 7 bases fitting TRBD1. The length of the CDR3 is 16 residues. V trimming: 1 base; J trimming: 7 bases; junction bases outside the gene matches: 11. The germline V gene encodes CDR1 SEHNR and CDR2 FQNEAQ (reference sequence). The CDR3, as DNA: TGTGCCAGCAGCTTAGGGGGACAGCTTATAACATATACGCAGTATTTT. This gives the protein CASSLGGQLITYTQYF. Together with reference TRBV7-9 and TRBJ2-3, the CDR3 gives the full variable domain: DTGVSQNPRHKITKRGQNVTFRCDPISEHNRLYWYRQTLGQGPEFLTYFQNEAQLEKSRLLSDRFSAERPKGSFSTLEIQRTEQGDSAMYLCASSLGGQLITYTQYFGPGTRLTVL.

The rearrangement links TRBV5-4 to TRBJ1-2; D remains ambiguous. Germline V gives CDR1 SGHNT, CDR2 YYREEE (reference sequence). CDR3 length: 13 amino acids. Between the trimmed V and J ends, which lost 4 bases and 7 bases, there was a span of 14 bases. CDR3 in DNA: TGTGCCAGCAGCCCGGAGGTTATCGGTGGCTACACCTTC. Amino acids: CASSPEVIGGYTF. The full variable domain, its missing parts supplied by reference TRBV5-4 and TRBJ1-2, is ETGVTQSPTHLIKTRGQQVTLRCSSQSGHNTVSWYQQALGQGPQFIFQYYREEENGRGNFPPRFSGLQFPNYSSELNVNALELDDSALYLCASSPEVIGGYTFGSGTRLTVV.

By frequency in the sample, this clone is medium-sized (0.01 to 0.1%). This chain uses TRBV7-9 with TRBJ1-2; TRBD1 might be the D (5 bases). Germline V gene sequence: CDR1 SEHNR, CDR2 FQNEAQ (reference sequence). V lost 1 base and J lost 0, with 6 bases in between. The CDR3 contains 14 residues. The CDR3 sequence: CASSLGGANYGYTF. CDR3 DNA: TGTGCCAGCAGCTTAGGGGGGGCTAACTATGGCTACACCTTC. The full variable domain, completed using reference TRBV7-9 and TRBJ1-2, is DTGVSQNPRHKITKRGQNVTFRCDPISEHNRLYWYRQTLGQGPEFLTYFQNEAQLEKSRLLSDRFSAERPKGSFSTLEIQRTEQGDSAMYLCASSLGGANYGYTFGSGTRLTVV.

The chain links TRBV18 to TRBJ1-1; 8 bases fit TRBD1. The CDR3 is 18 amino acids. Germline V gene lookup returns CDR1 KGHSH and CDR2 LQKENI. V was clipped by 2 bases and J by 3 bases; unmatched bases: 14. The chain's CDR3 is CASSPTPGGFWSDTEAFF. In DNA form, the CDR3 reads TGTGCCAGCTCACCAACGCCAGGGGGCTTTTGGTCGGACACTGAAGCTTTCTTT. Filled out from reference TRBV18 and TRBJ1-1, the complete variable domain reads NAGVMQNPRHLVRRRGQEARLRCSPMKGHSHVYWYRQLPEEGLKFMVYLQKENIIDESGMPKERFSAEFPKEGPSILRIQQVVRGDSAAYFCASSPTPGGFWSDTEAFFGQGTRLTVV.

CDR3 DNA sequence: TGTGCCAGCAGCTTAGGGGTGGGGGGATCCCAAGAGACCCAGTACTTC. Protein: CASSLGVGGSQETQYF. This chain links TRBV7-8 with TRBJ2-5; TRBD2 is a possible D gene (6 bases). The CDR3 has 16 residues. The ends were cut back, 1 base at V and 1 base at J, with 13 bases in the middle. CDR1 SGHVS and CDR2 FQNEAQ come from the germline V gene.

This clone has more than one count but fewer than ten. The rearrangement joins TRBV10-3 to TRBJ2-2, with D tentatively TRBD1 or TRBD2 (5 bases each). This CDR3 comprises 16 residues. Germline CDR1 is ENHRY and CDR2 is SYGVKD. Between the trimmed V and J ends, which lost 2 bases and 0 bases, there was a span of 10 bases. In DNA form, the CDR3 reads TGTGCCATCAGTGAGACGGGGCAACCGAACACCGGGGAGCTGTTTTTT. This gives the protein CAISETGQPNTGELFF.